Below, one T cell receptor beta chain is given with its context. The CDR3 is 13 amino acids. CDR1 MDHEN and CDR2 SYDVKM come from the germline V gene. The V end lost 8 bases, the J end lost 7 bases, and 14 bases lay between the germline ends. This entry belongs to a study of patients and donors after allogeneic stem cell transplantation. TCRdb re-analysed the RT-PCR reads in MiXCR, keeping a single row per CDR3 protein. This sample has about 110,000 distinct CDR3 sequences; around 35% occur once, and the top ten carry around 26%. The J gene is TRBJ2-2, the V gene TRBV28; maybe TRBD1 (5 bases). This sequence originates from a human donor who was either an allogeneic HSCT recipient or a stem cell or donor lymphocyte infusion donor (not recorded which). It is not recorded whose cells these are; they may come from a transplant donor. The sequenced sample was blood, either unsorted or a sorted T cell fraction (not recorded which). The CDR3 region has the DNA TGTGCCAGCGGCCCAGGGATCGGCGGGGAGCTGTTTTTT. It encodes CASGPGIGGELFF. The full variable domain, in which reference TRBV28 and TRBJ2-2 provide the parts outside the CDR3, is DVKVTQSSRYLVKRTGEKVFLECVQDMDHENMFWYRQDPGLGLRLIYFSYDVKMKEKGDIPEGYSVSREKKERFSLILESASTNQTSMYLCASGPGIGGELFFGEGSRLTVL.